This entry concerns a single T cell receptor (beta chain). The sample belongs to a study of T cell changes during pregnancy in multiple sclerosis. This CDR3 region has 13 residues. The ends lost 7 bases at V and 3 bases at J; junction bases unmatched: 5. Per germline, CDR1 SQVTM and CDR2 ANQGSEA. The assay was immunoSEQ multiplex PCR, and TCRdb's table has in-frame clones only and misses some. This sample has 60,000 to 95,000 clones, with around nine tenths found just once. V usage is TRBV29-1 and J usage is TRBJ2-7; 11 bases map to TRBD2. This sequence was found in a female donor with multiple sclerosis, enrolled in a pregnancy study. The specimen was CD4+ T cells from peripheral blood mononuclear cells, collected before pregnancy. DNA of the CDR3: TGCAGCGCTCTAGCGGGGGGCGTCTACGAGCAGTACTTC. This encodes CSALAGGVYEQYF.